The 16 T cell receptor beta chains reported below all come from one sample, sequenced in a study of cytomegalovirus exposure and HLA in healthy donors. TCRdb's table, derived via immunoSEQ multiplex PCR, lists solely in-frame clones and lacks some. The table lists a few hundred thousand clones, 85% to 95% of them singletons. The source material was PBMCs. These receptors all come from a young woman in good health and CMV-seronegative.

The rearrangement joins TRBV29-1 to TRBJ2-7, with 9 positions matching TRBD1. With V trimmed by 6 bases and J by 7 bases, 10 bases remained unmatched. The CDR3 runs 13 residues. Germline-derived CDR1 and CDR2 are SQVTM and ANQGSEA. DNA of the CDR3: TGCAGCGTCGTGGGACAGGGTCTTCGGGAGCAGTACTTC. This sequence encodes CSVVGQGLREQYF.

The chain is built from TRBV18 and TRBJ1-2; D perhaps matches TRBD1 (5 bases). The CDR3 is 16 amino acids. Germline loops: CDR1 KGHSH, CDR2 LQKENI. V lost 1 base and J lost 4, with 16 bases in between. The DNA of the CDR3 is TGTGCCAGCTCACCACAACAGGAGAGAGTGGGCTATGGCTACACCTTC. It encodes CASSPQQERVGYGYTF.

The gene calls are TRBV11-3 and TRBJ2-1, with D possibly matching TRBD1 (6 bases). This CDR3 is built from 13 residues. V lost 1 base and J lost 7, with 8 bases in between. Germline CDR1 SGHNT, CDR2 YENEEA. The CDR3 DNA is TGTGCCAGCAGCTTAGGGCAGGGGAATGAGCAGTTCTTC. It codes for CASSLGQGNEQFF.

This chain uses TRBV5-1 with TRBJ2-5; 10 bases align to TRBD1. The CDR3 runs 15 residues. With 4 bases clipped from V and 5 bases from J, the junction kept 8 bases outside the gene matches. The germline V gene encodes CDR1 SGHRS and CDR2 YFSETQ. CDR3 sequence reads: CASSQTGGGGETQYF. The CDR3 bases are TGCGCCAGCAGCCAGACAGGGGGCGGAGGGGAGACCCAGTACTTC.

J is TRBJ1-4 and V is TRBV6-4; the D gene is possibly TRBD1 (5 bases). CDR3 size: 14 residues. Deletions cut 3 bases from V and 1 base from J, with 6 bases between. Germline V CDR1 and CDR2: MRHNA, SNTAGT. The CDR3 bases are TGTGCCAGCAGTGAGGGGGGAACTAATGAAAAACTGTTTTTT. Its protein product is CASSEGGTNEKLFF.

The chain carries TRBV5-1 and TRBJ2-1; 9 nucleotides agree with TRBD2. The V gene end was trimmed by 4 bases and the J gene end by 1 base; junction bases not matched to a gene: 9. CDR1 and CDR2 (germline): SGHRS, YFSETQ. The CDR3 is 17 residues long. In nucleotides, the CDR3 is TGCGCCAGCAGCGTCCTAGCGGGGACCCCATCCTACAATGAGCAGTTCTTC. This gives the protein CASSVLAGTPSYNEQFF.

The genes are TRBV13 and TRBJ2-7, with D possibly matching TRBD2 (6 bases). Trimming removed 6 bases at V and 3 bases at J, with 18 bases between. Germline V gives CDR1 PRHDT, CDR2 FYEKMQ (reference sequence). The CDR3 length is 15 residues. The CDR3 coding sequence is TGTGCCAGCAGTGAATGGGGGAGGAAATTCTACGAGCAGTACTTC. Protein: CASSEWGRKFYEQYF.

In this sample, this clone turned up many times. CDR3 DNA: TGCGCCAGCAGCTTGGGAGTTGTTGATAGCAATCAGCCCCAGCATTTT. Amino acids: CASSLGVVDSNQPQHF. V and J are TRBV5-1 and TRBJ1-5; D not certain. The germline V and J ends were trimmed by 0 bases and 0 bases, with 10 bases remaining between them. CDR3 length: 16 residues. Germline values: CDR1 SGHRS, CDR2 YFSETQ.

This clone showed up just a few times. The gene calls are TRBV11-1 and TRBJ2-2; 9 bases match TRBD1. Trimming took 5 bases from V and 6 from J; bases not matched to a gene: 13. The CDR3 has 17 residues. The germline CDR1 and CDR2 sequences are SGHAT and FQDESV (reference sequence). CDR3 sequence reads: CASSRQGGQNLPGELFF. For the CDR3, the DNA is TGTGCCAGCAGCAGACAGGGGGGACAAAACCTGCCCGGGGAGCTGTTTTTT.

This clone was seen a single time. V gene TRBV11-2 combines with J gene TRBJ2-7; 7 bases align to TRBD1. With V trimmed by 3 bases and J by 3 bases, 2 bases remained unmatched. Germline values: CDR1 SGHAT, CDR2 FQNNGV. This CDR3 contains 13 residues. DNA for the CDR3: TGTGCCAGCAGCTTGACAGGGTTCTACGAGCAGTACTTC. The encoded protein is CASSLTGFYEQYF.

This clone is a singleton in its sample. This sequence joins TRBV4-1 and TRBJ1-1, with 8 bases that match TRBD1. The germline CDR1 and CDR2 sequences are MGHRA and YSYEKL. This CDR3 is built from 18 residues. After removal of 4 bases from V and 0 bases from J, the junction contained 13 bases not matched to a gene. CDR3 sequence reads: CASSRSDRAGSMNTEAFF. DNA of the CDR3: TGCGCCAGCAGCCGATCGGACAGGGCGGGTTCAATGAACACTGAAGCTTTCTTT.

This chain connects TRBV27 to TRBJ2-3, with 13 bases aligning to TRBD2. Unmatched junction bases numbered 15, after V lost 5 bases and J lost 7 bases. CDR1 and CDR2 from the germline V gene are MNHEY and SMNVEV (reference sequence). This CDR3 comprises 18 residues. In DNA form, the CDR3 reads TGTGCCAGCAGTCCCAAGGGCCGGACTAGCGGGAGACGAAATACGCAGTATTTT. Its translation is CASSPKGRTSGRRNTQYF.

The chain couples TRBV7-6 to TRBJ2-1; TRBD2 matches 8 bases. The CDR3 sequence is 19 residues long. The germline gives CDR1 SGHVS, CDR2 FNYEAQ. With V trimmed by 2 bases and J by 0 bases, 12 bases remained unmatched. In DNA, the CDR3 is TGTGCCAGCAGCTTATTAACTAGCGGAATAAGGAGCTCCTACAATGAGCAGTTCTTC. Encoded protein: CASSLLTSGIRSSYNEQFF.

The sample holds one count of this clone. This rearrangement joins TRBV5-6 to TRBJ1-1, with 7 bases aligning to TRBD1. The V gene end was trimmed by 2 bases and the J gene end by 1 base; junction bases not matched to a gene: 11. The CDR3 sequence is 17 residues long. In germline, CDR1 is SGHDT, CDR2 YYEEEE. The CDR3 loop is CASSFSKGALGNTEAFF. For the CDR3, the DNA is TGTGCCAGCAGCTTTTCTAAGGGGGCACTGGGGAACACTGAAGCTTTCTTT.

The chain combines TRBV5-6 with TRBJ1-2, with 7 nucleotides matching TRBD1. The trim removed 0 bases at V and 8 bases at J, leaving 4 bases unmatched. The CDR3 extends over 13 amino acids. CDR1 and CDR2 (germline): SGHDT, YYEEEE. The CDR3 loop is CASSLGTGEGYTF. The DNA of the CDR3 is TGTGCCAGCAGCTTGGGGACAGGAGAGGGCTACACCTTC.

The CDR3 here is CAWSPVWRPDPDTQYF. For the CDR3, the DNA is TGTGCCTGGAGTCCGGTGTGGCGGCCCGACCCAGATACGCAGTATTTT. The chain has TRBV30 and TRBJ2-3; D is unresolved. Trimming took 2 bases from V and 4 from J, leaving 19 bases between them. Germline V gives CDR1 GTSNPN, CDR2 SVGIG (reference sequence). This CDR3 region has 16 residues.